Below, 18 T cell receptor beta chains from the same sample are listed, as sequenced in a study of blood T cell repertoires in COVID-19. Produced via immunoSEQ multiplex PCR; TCRdb's table is partial and in-frame only. The data contain some 150,000 clones, around 88% of them singletons. Sequencing used PBMCs or T cells enriched from blood (not recorded which). Source of these receptors: a woman between 45 and 65 years old in a cohort exposed to, infected with or recovered from COVID-19 (not recorded which).

The chain combines TRBV19 with TRBJ2-5, with D maybe TRBD1 (6 bases). The CDR3 is 12 amino acids. Per germline, CDR1 LNHDA and CDR2 SQIVND (reference sequence). The CDR3 loop is CATGLGGETQYF. DNA of the CDR3: TGTGCGACTGGGCTAGGGGGAGAGACCCAGTACTTC.

The chain couples TRBV5-1 to TRBJ2-5; 8 bases line up with TRBD1. The CDR3 covers 15 residues. J gave up 3 bases and V 4 bases, and 8 bases lay outside the gene matches. The V gene's germline CDR1 is SGHRS and CDR2 YFSETQ. This chain's CDR3 is CASSTRGQGEETQYF. CDR3 bases: TGCGCCAGCAGCACGCGTGGACAGGGCGAAGAGACCCAGTACTTC.

The chain links TRBV9 to TRBJ1-6, with D hard to call. Germline CDR1 and CDR2: SGDLS and YYNGEE. This CDR3 spans 14 amino acids. V shed 0 bases and J shed 9 bases, with 10 bases lying between them. Here the CDR3 DNA reads TGTGCCAGCAGCGTAGCCGAAGGGAGTTCACCCCTCCACTTT. This codes for CASSVAEGSSPLHF.

The chain employs TRBV5-1 and TRBJ1-5, with D unclear. CDR1 SGHRS and CDR2 YFSETQ come from the germline V gene. This CDR3 contains 13 residues. The V end lost 4 bases, the J end lost 5 bases, and 10 bases lay between the germline ends. The CDR3 here is CASSLSPDQPQHF. The CDR3 nucleotides read TGCGCCAGCAGCCTGAGCCCGGATCAGCCCCAGCATTTT. Complete variable domain (other parts from reference TRBV5-1 and TRBJ1-5): KAGVTQTPRYLIKTRGQQVTLSCSPISGHRSVSWYQQTPGQGLQFLFEYFSETQRNKGNFPGRFSGRQFSNSRSEMNVSTLELGDSALYLCASSLSPDQPQHFGDGTRLSIL.

The CDR3 bases are TGCAGTGCTAGTTTACAGGGGACCCATGAGCAGTTCTTC. Protein: CSASLQGTHEQFF. The rearrangement links TRBV20-1 to TRBJ2-1; 7 bases line up with TRBD1. This CDR3 region has 13 residues. V was clipped by 3 bases and J by 8 bases; unmatched bases: 7. Germline CDR1 is DFQATT and CDR2 is SNEGSKA (reference sequence).

This clone was observed many times. The identical CDR3 is also encoded by other nucleotide sequences in the sample. This sequence joins TRBV28 and TRBJ1-5, with D possibly being TRBD1 (6 bases). The CDR3 sequence is 17 residues long. Per the germline V gene, CDR1 is MDHEN and CDR2 is SYDVKM. Trimming stripped 5 bases from V and 1 base from J, with 18 bases between. The CDR3 DNA reads TGTGCCAGCAGTCCACCACACAGGGTCAGGAGCAATCAGCCCCAGCATTTT. Translation gives CASSPPHRVRSNQPQHF.

The rearrangement uses TRBV15 and TRBJ2-3; 8 nucleotides align to TRBD2. The J segment lost 6 bases and the V segment lost 1 base, leaving 12 bases of the junction unmatched. This CDR3 contains 17 residues. CDR1 is LNHNV, CDR2 YYDKDF, per germline (reference sequence). This CDR3 is CATSRASGTRQMDTQYF. CDR3 nucleotide sequence: TGTGCCACCAGCAGAGCCTCCGGGACTAGGCAGATGGATACGCAGTATTTT.

This chain joins TRBV6-1 and TRBJ2-7; 9 nucleotides agree with TRBD1. Germline loops: CDR1 MNHNS, CDR2 SASEGT. V lost 3 bases to trimming and J lost 5 bases; unmatched junction nucleotides: 5. There are 14 residues in the CDR3. CDR3 sequence: CASSELDRGNEQYF. CDR3 DNA: TGTGCCAGCAGTGAGTTGGACAGGGGCAACGAGCAGTACTTC.

The rearrangement uses TRBV5-1 and TRBJ1-6; 10 nucleotides align to TRBD1. V shed 5 bases, J shed 0 bases, and the junction held 5 bases outside the gene matches. This CDR3 is built from 17 residues. The germline V gene has CDR1 SGHRS and CDR2 YFSETQ. CDR3 sequence reads: CASRQGQGSSYNSPLHF. Written as DNA, the CDR3 is TGCGCCAGCAGACAGGGACAGGGGAGCTCCTATAATTCACCCCTCCACTTT. Complete variable domain (other parts from reference TRBV5-1 and TRBJ1-6): KAGVTQTPRYLIKTRGQQVTLSCSPISGHRSVSWYQQTPGQGLQFLFEYFSETQRNKGNFPGRFSGRQFSNSRSEMNVSTLELGDSALYLCASRQGQGSSYNSPLHFGNGTRLTVT.

This clone was found a few times. This chain links TRBV12-3 or TRBV12-4 with TRBJ2-5, with D possibly TRBD2 on 5 matching bases. The CDR3 is 13 residues long. V lost 5 bases and J lost 1, with 8 bases in between. Here the CDR3 reads CASSRRGQETQYF. The CDR3, as DNA: TGTGCCAGCAGTCGACGGGGCCAAGAGACCCAGTACTTC.

The rearrangement joins TRBV28 to TRBJ2-5; D gene ambiguous. Trimming stripped 6 bases from V and 4 bases from J, with 9 bases between. The CDR3 contains 12 residues. Germline values: CDR1 MDHEN, CDR2 SYDVKM. The CDR3 is CASRVGGETQYF. Written as DNA, the CDR3 is TGTGCCAGCAGGGTCGGTGGAGAGACCCAGTACTTC.

V and J are TRBV6-4 and TRBJ1-2; 8 positions match TRBD1. V lost 6 bases, J lost 6 bases, and 12 bases stayed unmatched. CDR1 is MRHNA and CDR2 is SNTAGT in the germline V gene. This CDR3 is built from 15 residues. This chain's CDR3 is CASRLTPDRADGYTF. The CDR3 DNA reads TGTGCCAGCAGATTAACCCCGGACAGGGCGGATGGCTACACCTTC.

The J gene is TRBJ2-1, the V gene TRBV9, with TRBD1 matching 8 bases. There are 16 residues in the CDR3. The V and J ends lost 1 base and 6 bases, in that order; junction bases with no gene match: 9. Germline loops: CDR1 SGDLS, CDR2 YYNGEE. The CDR3 DNA reads as TGTGCCAGCAGCGTATATGACAGGGGTTTTTCCAATGAGCAGTTCTTC. Residues: CASSVYDRGFSNEQFF.

The chain carries TRBV4-2 and TRBJ2-5, with D maybe TRBD2 (5 bases). The germline gives CDR1 LGHNA, CDR2 YNFKEQ. This CDR3 has 17 residues. The V and J ends lost 0 bases and 5 bases respectively, with 19 bases between them. The chain's CDR3 is CASSQDPKFTRGETQYF. Written as DNA, the CDR3 is TGTGCCAGCAGCCAAGATCCAAAGTTCACCCGAGGGGAGACCCAGTACTTC.

This clone came up once. A junction end diverges from the germline sequence, so it may reflect a read error. J is TRBJ2-7 and V is TRBV11-2, with D uncertain. Germline V gives CDR1 SGHAT, CDR2 FQNNGV. The CDR3 has 14 residues. The DNA for the CDR3 is TGTGCCGGCAGCTTAGTACTCACAGACTACGAGCAGTACTTC. Its translation is CAGSLVLTDYEQYF.

The chain has TRBV29-1 and TRBJ2-7, with 7 positions matching TRBD2. Germline values: CDR1 SQVTM, CDR2 ANQGSEA. V dropped 5 bases and J dropped 7; count of bases not matched to a gene: 14. This CDR3 is built from 14 residues. Written as DNA, the CDR3 is TGCAGCGTTTCTTCCCAGGGAGGGTCAAGAGAGCAGTACTTC. Its translation is CSVSSQGGSREQYF.

V usage is TRBV5-6 and J usage is TRBJ2-7, with 7 bases aligning to TRBD1. From germline, CDR1 is SGHDT and CDR2 YYEEEE. CDR3 size: 15 residues. V was pared by 4 bases and J by 3 bases, with 10 bases of the junction left unmatched. The CDR3 is CASSPRQGNFYEQYF. The DNA of the CDR3 is TGTGCCAGCAGCCCCCGACAGGGCAACTTCTACGAGCAGTACTTC. Supplemented by reference TRBV5-6 and TRBJ2-7, the full variable domain reads DAGVTQSPTHLIKTRGQQVTLRCSPKSGHDTVSWYQQALGQGPQFIFQYYEEEERQRGNFPDRFSGHQFPNYSSELNVNALLLGDSALYLCASSPRQGNFYEQYFGPGTRLTVT.

The rearrangement links TRBV11-2 to TRBJ2-5; perhaps TRBD1 as D (5 bases). The CDR3 contains 15 residues. Between the trimmed V and J ends, which lost 7 bases and 0 bases, there was a span of 15 bases. Germline CDR1 is SGHAT and CDR2 is FQNNGV. The CDR3, as DNA: TGTGCCAGCACCCTGGGGCGTGGGTACCAAGAGACCCAGTACTTC. Translated: CASTLGRGYQETQYF.